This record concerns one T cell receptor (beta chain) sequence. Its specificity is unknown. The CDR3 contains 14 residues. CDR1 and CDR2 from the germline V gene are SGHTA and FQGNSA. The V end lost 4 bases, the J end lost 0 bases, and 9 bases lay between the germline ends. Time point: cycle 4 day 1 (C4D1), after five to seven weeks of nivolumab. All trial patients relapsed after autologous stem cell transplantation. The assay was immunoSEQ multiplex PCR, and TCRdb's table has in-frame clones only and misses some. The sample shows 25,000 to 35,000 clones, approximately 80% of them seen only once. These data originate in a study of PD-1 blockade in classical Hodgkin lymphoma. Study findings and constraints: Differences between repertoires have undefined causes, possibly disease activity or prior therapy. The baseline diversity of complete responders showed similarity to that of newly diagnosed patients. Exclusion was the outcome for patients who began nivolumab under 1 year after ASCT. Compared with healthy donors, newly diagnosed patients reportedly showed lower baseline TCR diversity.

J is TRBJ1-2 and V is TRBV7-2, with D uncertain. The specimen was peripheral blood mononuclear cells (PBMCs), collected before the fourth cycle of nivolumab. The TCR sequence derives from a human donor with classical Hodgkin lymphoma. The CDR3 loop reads CASSSPIPNYGYTF. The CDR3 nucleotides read TGTGCCAGCAGCTCACCCATACCTAACTATGGCTACACCTTC. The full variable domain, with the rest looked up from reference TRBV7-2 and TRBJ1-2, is GAGVSQSPSNKVTEKGKDVELRCDPISGHTALYWYRQSLGQGLEFLIYFQGNSAPDKSGLPSDRFSAERTGGSVSTLTIQRTQQEDSAVYLCASSSPIPNYGYTFGSGTRLTVV.